This passage covers 30 T cell receptor beta chains from one sample sequenced in a study of cytomegalovirus exposure and HLA in healthy donors. Amplification used 60 Vbeta primers and 13 Jbeta primers. Libraries were prepared by immunoSEQ multiplex PCR; TCRdb keeps only in-frame clonotypes and omits some of them. This table has just under 150,000 clones, 65% to 90% appearing once. Sequencing was carried out using PBMCs. The receptors were gathered from a young woman in good health and CMV-seronegative.

CDR3 coding DNA: TGTGCCAGCAGTGTGGGACAGGGGGACTATGGCTACACCTTC. It yields the protein CASSVGQGDYGYTF. The chain is built from TRBV6-1 and TRBJ1-2; 11 nucleotides line up with TRBD1. Germline CDR1 MNHNS, CDR2 SASEGT. J was trimmed by 3 bases and V by 4 bases; bases with no gene match: 1. The CDR3 spans 14 residues.

This clone has just one count. V gene TRBV7-9 combines with J gene TRBJ1-2; D gene uncertain. V was pared by 5 bases and J by 2 bases, with 15 bases between. The CDR3 is 15 residues long. The germline CDR1 and CDR2 sequences are SEHNR and FQNEAQ (reference sequence). CDR3: CASSPPYGRNYGYTF. CDR3 in DNA: TGTGCCAGCAGCCCACCGTATGGCAGAAACTATGGCTACACCTTC.

For the CDR3, the DNA is TGTGCCAGCAGTTACGATGCGGGACAGGGGGCTGGCTACACCTTC. It encodes CASSYDAGQGAGYTF. The rearrangement links TRBV6-5 to TRBJ1-2; 12 bases match TRBD1. V was clipped by 2 bases and J by 7 bases; unmatched bases: 5. Germline loops: CDR1 MNHEY, CDR2 SVGAGI. The CDR3 spans 15 residues.

The chain links TRBV5-8 to TRBJ2-7; D is undetermined. V dropped 7 bases and J dropped 4 bases, with 12 bases sitting between them. Germline V gene lookup returns CDR1 SGHTS and CDR2 YDEGEE. The CDR3 runs 12 residues. The chain's CDR3 is CASRGRWYEQYF. The DNA for the CDR3 is TGTGCCAGCCGAGGTCGGTGGTACGAGCAGTACTTC.

This clone has a single count. J is TRBJ2-5 and V is TRBV5-1; 8 nucleotides align to TRBD2. Trimming cost V 4 bases and J 4 bases; bases outside gene matches: 9. Germline V CDR1 and CDR2: SGHRS, YFSETQ. The CDR3 runs 15 residues. The CDR3 coding sequence is TGCGCCAGCAGCCCCCTCGGTAGCGGGGTAGAGACCCAGTACTTC. It yields the protein CASSPLGSGVETQYF.

In its sample, this clone was seen a few times. V is TRBV5-6 and J is TRBJ1-5; D unclear. This CDR3 has 16 amino acids. Germline CDR1 SGHDT, CDR2 YYEEEE. Trimming stripped 0 bases from V and 3 bases from J, with 13 bases between. CDR3 sequence (DNA): TGTGCCAGCAGCTTGGGAGGACTGGGAAACAATCAGCCCCAGCATTTT. Translated, it gives CASSLGGLGNNQPQHF.

The genes are TRBV30 and TRBJ2-3; D possibly corresponds to TRBD2 (5 bases). This CDR3 contains 14 residues. Germline loops: CDR1 GTSNPN, CDR2 SVGIG (reference sequence). Trimming took off 1 base at V and 4 bases at J, with 12 bases between the two ends. CDR3 protein: CAWSGGPSPDTQYF. Here the CDR3 DNA reads TGTGCCTGGAGTGGCGGGCCTAGCCCAGATACGCAGTATTTT.

The rearrangement uses TRBV5-6 and TRBJ1-1; TRBD1 might be the D (6 bases). The length of the CDR3 is 14 residues. Germline-derived CDR1 and CDR2 are SGHDT and YYEEEE. The germline V and J ends were trimmed by 4 bases and 5 bases, with 15 bases remaining between them. CDR3 DNA sequence: TGTGCCAGCAGCCGCGGGGGGCGCAGGACTGAAGCTTTCTTT. Protein product: CASSRGGRRTEAFF.

V gene TRBV7-9 combines with J gene TRBJ2-2; the D gene is possibly TRBD1 (7 bases). The CDR3 totals 14 residues. Germline V gene sequence: CDR1 SEHNR, CDR2 FQNEAQ (reference sequence). V lost 7 bases to trimming and J lost 0 bases, with 9 bases between them. The CDR3 region is CASIRGANTGELFF. CDR3 sequence (DNA): TGTGCCAGCATCAGGGGGGCGAACACCGGGGAGCTGTTTTTT.

J is TRBJ2-7 and V is TRBV29-1, with TRBD1 identical over 8 bases. V was clipped by 4 bases and J by 7 bases; unmatched bases: 9. CDR3 length: 13 residues. The germline gives CDR1 SQVTM, CDR2 ANQGSEA. The CDR3 DNA reads as TGCAGCGTTGTGGGGACAGGCTCGGGGGAGCAGTACTTC. This gives the protein CSVVGTGSGEQYF.

This rearrangement joins TRBV30 to TRBJ2-3; the match to TRBD1 covers 7 bases. The germline CDR1 and CDR2 sequences are GTSNPN and SVGIG (reference sequence). The CDR3 has 15 residues. Trimming cost V 2 bases and J 4 bases; bases outside gene matches: 9. The CDR3 nucleotides are TGTGCCTGGAGTAAAAGGGGGCTTATCCCAGATACGCAGTATTTT. This sequence encodes CAWSKRGLIPDTQYF.

The V gene is TRBV5-1, the J gene TRBJ1-5, with D maybe TRBD1 (5 bases). Germline CDR1 SGHRS, CDR2 YFSETQ. Trimming took 4 bases from V and 5 from J, leaving 19 bases between them. The CDR3 spans 16 residues. The CDR3 spells CASSPGGGSVDQPQHF. The DNA for the CDR3 is TGCGCCAGCAGCCCCGGGGGGGGGTCGGTCGATCAGCCCCAGCATTTT.

V and J are TRBV11-2 and TRBJ2-1, with 12 nucleotides matching TRBD2. This CDR3 spans 15 amino acids. Per the germline V gene, CDR1 is SGHAT and CDR2 is FQNNGV. With 7 bases clipped from V and 7 bases from J, the junction kept 8 bases outside the gene matches. Written as DNA, the CDR3 is TGTGCCAGCACTGCGACTAGCGGGAGTCGAAATGAGCAGTTCTTC. Protein sequence: CASTATSGSRNEQFF.

The V call is TRBV27, the J call TRBJ1-4, with D hard to call. Germline lookup yields CDR1 MNHEY and CDR2 SMNVEV (reference sequence). V lost 6 bases to trimming and J lost 7 bases, with 9 bases between them. The CDR3 runs to 12 residues. Written as DNA, the CDR3 is TGTGCCAGCAGCCCTTCGGGTGAAAAACTGTTTTTT. It yields the protein CASSPSGEKLFF.

In DNA, the CDR3 is TGTGCCAGCAGCCCCAGGGTGGGTATCGACTATGGCTACACCTTC. Translation gives CASSPRVGIDYGYTF. J is TRBJ1-2 and V is TRBV7-8, with D possibly being TRBD1 (5 bases). Trimming stripped 5 bases from V and 3 bases from J, with 16 bases between. Per germline, CDR1 SGHVS and CDR2 FQNEAQ. The CDR3 extends over 15 amino acids.

The chain recombines TRBV11-2 with TRBJ2-7; TRBD2 aligns across 10 bases. The CDR3 length is 15 residues. Germline CDR1 SGHAT, CDR2 FQNNGV. V lost 4 bases to trimming and J lost 3 bases; unmatched junction nucleotides: 6. The DNA for the CDR3 is TGTGCCAGCAGCTACTTAGCGGGGGGATACTACGAGCAGTACTTC. Residues: CASSYLAGGYYEQYF. Drawing the rest from reference TRBV11-2 and TRBJ2-7, the complete variable domain is EAGVAQSPRYKIIEKRQSVAFWCNPISGHATLYWYQQILGQGPKLLIQFQNNGVVDDSQLPKDRFSAERLKGVDSTLKIQPAKLEDSAVYLCASSYLAGGYYEQYFGPGTRLTVT.

V usage is TRBV9 and J usage is TRBJ2-7; 11 bases fit TRBD2. Per germline, CDR1 SGDLS and CDR2 YYNGEE. The V segment lost 1 base and the J segment 7 bases; nucleotides outside the gene matches: 19. The CDR3 runs to 19 residues. CDR3 sequence (DNA): TGTGCCAGCAGCGTAAAGGTCAGGAGGGTTGGACTAGCGGGCCCTGAGCAGTACTTC. It codes for CASSVKVRRVGLAGPEQYF.

V is TRBV6-1 and J is TRBJ2-7; the match to TRBD2 covers 8 bases. J lost 0 bases, V lost 7 bases, and 8 bases had no gene match. Germline values: CDR1 MNHNS, CDR2 SASEGT. This CDR3 is built from 15 residues. CDR3 residues: CASNAPGGPSYEQYF. For the CDR3, the DNA is TGTGCCAGCAATGCCCCGGGGGGGCCCTCCTACGAGCAGTACTTC.

This clone has more than one count but fewer than ten. The rearrangement joins TRBV19 to TRBJ1-1; D call uncertain. Germline V gene sequence: CDR1 LNHDA, CDR2 SQIVND (reference sequence). This CDR3 is 12 amino acids long. V dropped 6 bases and J dropped 7 bases, with 12 bases sitting between them. CDR3 nucleotide sequence: TGTGCCAGTAGAGGCGTTGAGGGTGAAGCTTTCTTT. As protein: CASRGVEGEAFF.

The CDR3, as DNA: TGTGCCAGCAGTGACTATCGCGGGGAGCTGTTTTTT. This sequence encodes CASSDYRGELFF. The gene calls are TRBV6-1 and TRBJ2-2; D is ambiguous. CDR3 length: 12 amino acids. From germline, CDR1 is MNHNS and CDR2 SASEGT. Trimming stripped 3 bases from V and 7 bases from J, with 6 bases between.

The chain couples TRBV5-1 to TRBJ2-7, with a possible D match to TRBD1 (5 bases). Per the germline V gene, CDR1 is SGHRS and CDR2 is YFSETQ. This CDR3 is 15 amino acids long. V shed 0 bases and J shed 2 bases, with 12 bases lying between them. Here the CDR3 reads CASSLVVTDTYEQYF. The CDR3 DNA reads TGCGCCAGCAGCTTGGTTGTGACAGACACCTACGAGCAGTACTTC.

The CDR3 coding sequence is TGTGCCAGCAGCTTGGGGCGGACAGCCCTAGCCAAAAACATTCAGTACTTC. This sequence encodes CASSLGRTALAKNIQYF. This sequence joins TRBV5-6 and TRBJ2-4; perhaps TRBD1 as D (6 bases). Germline-derived CDR1 and CDR2 are SGHDT and YYEEEE. Trimming pared 0 bases from V and 0 bases from J, leaving 13 bases between. This CDR3 is 17 amino acids long.

The chain combines TRBV5-4 with TRBJ2-2; D might be TRBD2 (6 bases). This CDR3 contains 17 residues. The germline V gene has CDR1 SGHNT and CDR2 YYREEE (reference sequence). V lost 3 bases and J lost 2, with 17 bases in between. In DNA form, the CDR3 reads TGTGCCAGCAGCTCTCATCCCGGGAGCGCCAACACCGGGGAGCTGTTTTTT. It yields the protein CASSSHPGSANTGELFF.

The rearrangement links TRBV27 to TRBJ2-7, with D possibly matching TRBD2 (6 bases). Deletions cut 8 bases from V and 3 bases from J, with 20 bases between. The CDR3 contains 15 residues. The germline V gene has CDR1 MNHEY and CDR2 SMNVEV (reference sequence). The CDR3 DNA follows: TGTGCCAGCTTTGGAGGGTTGGAGGGGAGCTACGAGCAGTACTTC. The encoded protein is CASFGGLEGSYEQYF.

The chain recombines TRBV7-2 with TRBJ1-2, with 8 positions matching TRBD1. The CDR3 runs to 15 residues. V dropped 5 bases and J dropped 6; count of bases not matched to a gene: 11. Germline loops: CDR1 SGHTA, CDR2 FQGNSA. This chain's CDR3 is CASSPPSGQGDGYTF. In DNA form, the CDR3 reads TGTGCCAGCAGCCCACCCTCCGGACAGGGCGATGGCTACACCTTC.

The rearrangement joins TRBV27 to TRBJ2-1; maybe TRBD2 (5 bases). The CDR3 is made up of 13 amino acids. V lost 6 bases and J lost 4, with 10 bases in between. CDR1 is MNHEY and CDR2 is SMNVEV in the germline V gene (reference sequence). The CDR3 spells CASSGLLYNEQFF. The CDR3 DNA is TGTGCCAGCAGCGGACTTTTATACAATGAGCAGTTCTTC.

This clone was picked up one time. This sequence joins TRBV5-1 and TRBJ1-3; TRBD1 matches 7 bases. Germline CDR1 reads SGHRS; CDR2 reads YFSETQ. The CDR3 sequence is 16 residues long. The trim removed 1 base at V and 0 bases at J, leaving 4 bases unmatched. In DNA form, the CDR3 reads TGCGCCAGCAGCTTGCTAGGGGGCGGCTCTGGAAACACCATATATTTT. It codes for CASSLLGGGSGNTIYF.

V gene TRBV28 combines with J gene TRBJ2-1; TRBD2 agrees at 11 bases. The germline V gene encodes CDR1 MDHEN and CDR2 SYDVKM. This CDR3 comprises 16 residues. Trimming took 5 bases from V and 6 from J; bases not matched to a gene: 9. In nucleotides, the CDR3 is TGTGCCAGCAGTCCGGGACTAGCGGTAAAGACCAATGAGCAGTTCTTC. It specifies CASSPGLAVKTNEQFF.

This chain joins TRBV25-1 and TRBJ2-3; 8 positions agree with TRBD2. The germline CDR1 and CDR2 sequences are MGHDK and SYGVNS. The CDR3 totals 17 residues. J was trimmed by 3 bases and V by 2 bases; bases with no gene match: 10. CDR3 amino acids: CASSELAGGMGTDTQYF. The CDR3 nucleotides read TGTGCCAGCAGTGAACTTGCGGGAGGCATGGGGACAGATACGCAGTATTTT. The entire variable domain, with the rest obtained from reference TRBV25-1 and TRBJ2-3, is as follows: EADIYQTPRYLVIGTGKKITLECSQTMGHDKMYWYQQDPGMELHLIHYSYGVNSTEKGDLSSESTVSRIRTEHFPLTLESARPSHTSQYLCASSELAGGMGTDTQYFGPGTRLTVL.

The CDR3 sequence: CASSATGNSYEQYF. The CDR3 coding sequence is TGTGCCAGCTCAGCGACAGGGAACTCCTACGAGCAGTACTTC. The V gene is TRBV18, the J gene TRBJ2-7, with TRBD1 matching 7 bases. Germline V gives CDR1 KGHSH, CDR2 LQKENI. V dropped 5 bases and J dropped 0; count of bases not matched to a gene: 4. This CDR3 has 14 residues. The whole variable domain, remainder taken from reference TRBV18 and TRBJ2-7, is NAGVMQNPRHLVRRRGQEARLRCSPMKGHSHVYWYRQLPEEGLKFMVYLQKENIIDESGMPKERFSAEFPKEGPSILRIQQVVRGDSAAYFCASSATGNSYEQYFGPGTRLTVT.